This TCR beta chain was sequenced for a study of shared clonotypes between healthy human individuals. CD4+ cell separation produced CD45RA+ naive and CD45RA-negative memory subsets. CDR1 is SGHRS, CDR2 YFSETQ, per germline. Deletions cut 0 bases from V and 8 bases from J, with 18 bases between. The CDR3 consists of 16 residues. Sequenced by immunoSEQ multiplex PCR; TCRdb stores in-frame clones only, minus some. The sample holds around 200,000 clones, roughly 91% seen once. V gene TRBV5-1 combines with J gene TRBJ1-3; unclear D gene. Sequencing was performed on naive CD4+ T cells sorted from blood. Subset indicated: CD45RA+ positively selected. This receptor was identified in a woman under 40 in good health. The CDR3 nucleotides are TGCGCCAGCAGCTTGGAATTCGTGGGTGCCGGGGACACCATATATTTT. As protein: CASSLEFVGAGDTIYF.